These 17 T cell receptor beta chains were sequenced from one sample in a study of blood T cells in healthy people across ages. Then a second PCR, running about 6 to 12 cycles, was carried out with a sample-barcoded 5' primer and a J-beta primer mix. TCRdb reanalysed the 5' RACE reads using MiXCR and keeps one entry per CDR3 protein. The table includes 550,000 to 700,000 distinct CDR3 sequences, roughly 28% detected once. Source material: blood. The origin of the receptors is a woman aged 70-85 years in good health.

The chain has TRBV5-1 and TRBJ1-2; D is unresolved. The germline V gene has CDR1 SGHRS and CDR2 YFSETQ. V dropped 3 bases and J dropped 4 bases, with 10 bases sitting between them. The CDR3 has 13 amino acids. The CDR3 spells CASSSSGIYGYTF. The CDR3 nucleotides read TGCGCCAGCAGCTCGTCTGGAATCTATGGCTACACCTTC.

This clonotype showed up many times. V usage is TRBV6-5 and J usage is TRBJ1-2; D possibly corresponds to TRBD1 (5 bases). Deletions cut 4 bases from V and 8 bases from J, with 14 bases between. Germline loops: CDR1 MNHEY, CDR2 SVGAGI. The CDR3 spans 13 residues. The chain's CDR3 is CASSLSGMKGYTF. The CDR3 nucleotides are TGTGCCAGCAGTTTATCAGGGATGAAAGGCTACACCTTC.

The CDR3 nucleotides are TGTGCCACCACTAAGGGCGCCTTCACAGATACGCAGTATTTT. Its translation: CATTKGAFTDTQYF. The J gene is TRBJ2-3, the V gene TRBV6-5; D not resolved. CDR3 length equals 14 residues. Per the germline V gene, CDR1 is MNHEY and CDR2 is SVGAGI. Trimming removed 10 bases from V and 2 bases from J, with 16 bases in between.

This clonotype turned up a few times. The chain is built from TRBV5-1 and TRBJ1-3, with a possible D match to TRBD1 (6 bases). With 4 bases removed from V and 4 bases from J, the gap between germline ends came to 9 bases. This CDR3 comprises 13 residues. Germline assignment: CDR1 SGHRS and CDR2 YFSETQ. CDR3 nucleotides: TGCGCCAGCAGCACAGGGTTGGGAAACACCATATATTTT. It specifies CASSTGLGNTIYF.

This clonotype was detected many times. CDR3 sequence: CSVQTTLQETQYF. The DNA of the CDR3 is TGCAGCGTTCAGACCACACTCCAAGAGACCCAGTACTTC. The rearrangement joins TRBV29-1 to TRBJ2-5; no definite D call. Germline V gene data show CDR1 as SQVTM and CDR2 as ANQGSEA. Trimming shortened V by 5 bases and J by 1 base, and 11 bases separated the two germline ends. The length of the CDR3 is 13 residues.

V usage is TRBV3-1 and J usage is TRBJ2-5, with D perhaps TRBD2 (5 bases). This CDR3 comprises 17 residues. CDR1 LGHDT and CDR2 YNNKEL come from the germline V gene (reference sequence). V lost 0 bases, J lost 4 bases, and 18 bases lay in between. The CDR3 loop reads CASSQDFGLRGGETQYF. As DNA, the CDR3 is TGTGCCAGCAGCCAAGATTTCGGGCTCCGAGGAGGAGAGACCCAGTACTTC.

CDR3 sequence (DNA): TGTGCCAGCAGCTCGCAGGGCCCCCACTATGGCTACACCTTC. Translation gives CASSSQGPHYGYTF. This chain connects TRBV7-9 to TRBJ1-2; a possible D gene is TRBD1 (5 bases). This CDR3 region has 14 residues. Germline V CDR1 and CDR2: SEHNR, FQNEAQ (reference sequence). V lost 4 bases and J lost 3, with 12 bases in between. Based on the CDR3 plus reference TRBV7-9 and TRBJ1-2, the full variable domain is DTGVSQNPRHKITKRGQNVTFRCDPISEHNRLYWYRQTLGQGPEFLTYFQNEAQLEKSRLLSDRFSAERPKGSFSTLEIQRTEQGDSAMYLCASSSQGPHYGYTFGSGTRLTVV.

The table lists this clonotype with many counts. V and J are TRBV29-1 and TRBJ2-1, with 7 positions matching TRBD2. J lost 0 bases, V lost 1 base, and 3 bases had no gene match. The germline V gene has CDR1 SQVTM and CDR2 ANQGSEA. This CDR3 region has 15 residues. The CDR3 DNA follows: TGCAGCGTTGAAGGTTCGGGGGGCTCCTACAATGAGCAGTTCTTC. Amino acids: CSVEGSGGSYNEQFF.

The rearrangement joins TRBV7-9 to TRBJ1-4; D gene unclear. Trimming stripped 0 bases from V and 8 bases from J, with 16 bases between. The CDR3 sequence is 16 residues long. Per germline, CDR1 SEHNR and CDR2 FQNEAQ (reference sequence). Here the CDR3 reads CASSLAPPTEEEKLFF. Here the CDR3 DNA reads TGTGCCAGCAGCTTAGCGCCACCAACCGAGGAGGAAAAACTGTTTTTT. The entire variable domain, with the rest obtained from reference TRBV7-9 and TRBJ1-4, is as follows: DTGVSQNPRHKITKRGQNVTFRCDPISEHNRLYWYRQTLGQGPEFLTYFQNEAQLEKSRLLSDRFSAERPKGSFSTLEIQRTEQGDSAMYLCASSLAPPTEEEKLFFGSGTQLSVL.

The chain has TRBV6-1 and TRBJ1-1; a possible D gene is TRBD1 (6 bases). Germline assignment: CDR1 MNHNS and CDR2 SASEGT. CDR3 length equals 12 residues. Between the trimmed V and J ends, which lost 8 bases and 8 bases, there was a span of 15 bases. The CDR3 here is CASPSWGHEAFF. Here the CDR3 DNA reads TGTGCCAGCCCAAGCTGGGGGCACGAAGCTTTCTTT.

The chain couples TRBV7-2 to TRBJ2-6; maybe TRBD2 (5 bases). CDR3 length: 15 amino acids. Trimming shortened V by 1 base and J by 2 bases, and 6 bases separated the two germline ends. Germline V gene sequence: CDR1 SGHTA, CDR2 FQGNSA. CDR3 region: CASSLGRAGANVLTF. In nucleotides, the CDR3 is TGTGCCAGCAGCTTAGGGCGGGCTGGGGCCAACGTCCTGACTTTC.

In its sample, this clonotype was seen a few times. V gene TRBV5-1 combines with J gene TRBJ1-6; D is uncertain. Germline values: CDR1 SGHRS, CDR2 YFSETQ. Trimming removed 5 bases at V and 6 bases at J, with 6 bases between. This CDR3 contains 12 residues. CDR3 DNA sequence: TGCGCCAGCAGGGAGGTTAATTCACCCCTCCACTTT. Translated, it gives CASREVNSPLHF. Using reference TRBV5-1 and TRBJ1-6 for the parts outside the CDR3, the full variable domain is KAGVTQTPRYLIKTRGQQVTLSCSPISGHRSVSWYQQTPGQGLQFLFEYFSETQRNKGNFPGRFSGRQFSNSRSEMNVSTLELGDSALYLCASREVNSPLHFGNGTRLTVT.

V is TRBV10-3 and J is TRBJ2-5; tentatively, D is TRBD2 (5 bases). Germline CDR1 reads ENHRY; CDR2 reads SYGVKD. The CDR3 runs to 14 residues. V gave up 0 bases and J gave up 5 bases, with 10 bases separating them. For the CDR3, the DNA is TGTGCCATCAGTGAGTCGGCAGGCGGGGAGACCCAGTACTTC. Translating it yields CAISESAGGETQYF.

This clonotype was seen only a few times. This is likely a read error, given that the CDR3 carries no conserved phenylalanine or tryptophan at its end. This rearrangement joins TRBV7-9 to TRBJ1-6; D may be TRBD1 (5 bases). Trimming pared 4 bases from V and 7 bases from J, leaving 17 bases between. This CDR3 comprises 16 residues. Germline CDR1 and CDR2: SEHNR and FQNEAQ (reference sequence). Here the CDR3 DNA reads TGTGCCAGCAGCTCAGTGGAAGCTAGGGGAAATTCACCCCTCCACATT. It yields the protein CASSSVEARGNSPLHI.

This clonotype was seen a handful of times. The chain couples TRBV29-1 to TRBJ2-3, with D uncertain. This CDR3 has 14 amino acids. Trimming cost V 7 bases and J 0 bases, with 14 bases left between them. Germline-derived CDR1 and CDR2 are SQVTM and ANQGSEA. CDR3 amino acids: CSGSWKFSTDTQYF. The CDR3 DNA is TGCAGCGGGTCCTGGAAATTTAGCACAGATACGCAGTATTTT.

A remark on this clonotype: The DNA is left out, because the CDR3 cannot be placed on it with certainty; the CDR3 is given as TCRdb lists it. This sequence joins TRBV4-3 and TRBJ2-1; the D call of TRBD1 is as the table states it, not checked on the DNA. The CDR3 extends over 13 residues, inclusive of both ends. Germline V lookup: CDR1 LGHNA, CDR2 YSLEER. The CDR3 spells CASSQDWGVGSFF.

The CDR3 DNA follows: TGTGCCAGCAGCTTCAGGGTCTCCTACGAGCAGTACTTC. Its protein product is CASSFRVSYEQYF. The chain joins TRBV7-9 to TRBJ2-7, with D possibly matching TRBD1 (5 bases). Germline loops: CDR1 SEHNR, CDR2 FQNEAQ (reference sequence). This CDR3 has 13 amino acids. The ends were cut back, 3 bases at V and 0 bases at J, with 6 bases in the middle.